One T cell receptor (beta chain) is described in this entry. Some clones are missing from TCRdb's copy, which holds only in-frame ones; the method was immunoSEQ multiplex PCR. The sample lists more than 40,000 clones; 86% were seen once. This sample is drawn from a study of blood T cell repertoires in COVID-19. The clonotype originates from a woman aged 80 or over with acute or convalescent COVID-19. The material sequenced was peripheral blood.

CDR3 sequence: CAIRDTLKGTEAFF. The CDR3 region has the DNA TGTGCCATCAGGGACACCCTAAAAGGCACTGAAGCTTTCTTT. This chain uses TRBV10-3 with TRBJ1-1; D is possibly TRBD1 (5 bases). V was shortened by 6 bases and J by 4 bases, with 15 bases between the two germline ends. This CDR3 contains 14 residues. Germline V gives CDR1 ENHRY, CDR2 SYGVKD.